This entry features one TCR beta chain sequence. A clone one base away is much larger, so this may be a read error. Total RNA amounting to 500 ng was the source from which TCR beta cDNA was made with a constant-region primer. Generation of the TCR beta libraries relied on three nested multiplex PCR rounds using slightly modified ARM-PCR. Running 10 cycles apiece, the first two PCR rounds relied on TRBV1-TRBV30 forward primers together with a C-beta reverse primer. TCRdb passed the multiplex PCR reads through MiXCR, listing each CDR3 protein once. The sample carries about 120,000 distinct CDR3 sequences, about two thirds recorded once. This sample was taken from a study of tumor-infiltrating lymphocytes in primary liver carcinoma. From approximately 20-30 mg of unsorted bulk tissue, DNA and RNA were co-extracted together. Looked up from germline, CDR1 is SGHTA and CDR2 is FQGTGA. CDR3 length: 15 amino acids. The V gene lost 3 bases and the J gene lost 2 bases, with 13 bases spanning the gap.

Sequencing was done on a sample of tumor-adjacent normal liver tissue. This receptor was identified in a woman between 55 and 75 years old with primary liver carcinoma and hepatitis B virus infection. The V call is TRBV7-3, the J call TRBJ1-2; D is possibly TRBD1 (5 bases). CDR3 in amino acids: CASSLRPGANYGYTF. CDR3 DNA: TGTGCCAGCAGCTTGCGCCCCGGGGCCAACTATGGCTACACCTTC.